This T cell receptor beta chain derives from a study of blood T cell repertoires in COVID-19. In the authors' methods: Nucleated cell counts were estimated from reference gene primer amplification. Using immunoSEQ multiplex PCR, the repertoire was profiled, and TCRdb retains in-frame clones only, with some absent. V, J and clone size reflect that table, while D and trimming were determined from the DNA. Among nearly 50,000 clones listed, approximately 90% were seen once. Germline lookup yields CDR1 SGHAT and CDR2 FQDESV (reference sequence). The V end was cut by 4 bases, the J end by 2 bases, with 15 bases between. The CDR3 covers 16 residues.

The rearrangement uses TRBV11-1 and TRBJ1-3; D ambiguous. The clonotype originates from a woman older than 75 with COVID-19, enrolled during active disease. Specimen: peripheral blood. The CDR3 loop reads CASSSRLTSTGNTIYF. The CDR3 DNA follows: TGTGCCAGCAGCTCCCGGTTGACAAGTACTGGAAACACCATATATTTT.